The T cell receptor (beta chain) described here comes from a study of T cell responses to AZD1222 COVID-19 vaccine (dated by TCRdb to the early 2020s). Turning to the overall study: TCR sequencing covered some 240 trial participants: 207 given two doses of AZD1222 and about 26 given two doses of MenACWY control vaccine. Enrollment into the trials was organized by age into subgroups of 18-55, 56-69 and 70-plus years, and those subgroups contained roughly 160, 29 and 62 TCR-sequenced participants, respectively. The paper as a whole reports these results and caveats: The whole spike protein was spanned by vaccine-associated CD4 TCRs, and dominant responses were seen in regions 160-218 and 743-854. In the small 56-69-year group, the increase in depth fell short of significance, most likely because of low power. A significant rise in spike-specific TCR breadth and depth was observed after two AZD1222 doses relative to day 0 and relative to MenACWY recipients. Participants were mostly white British and included more females than males, and it was suggested by the authors that clonal diversity may have been underestimated. Conclusions about previously exposed vaccinees are limited because only a handful of AZD1222 recipients were SARS-CoV-2 seropositive at baseline. Epitopes outside the regions mutated in the B.1.351 and B.1.1.7 variants were reportedly recognized by nearly half of the unique spike-specific TCRs. Because no samples from the day 14 peak response were available, repertoires could be characterized only after the peak T cell response.

The CDR3 regions of human TCRbeta chains were analyzed by immunosequencing. Regarding the original processing steps: TCRs in the repertoires were compared against a reference library of SARS-CoV-2-specific TCRs that had been generated with the MIRA antigen-specificity platform. Breadth meant the fraction of unique TCRs that were SARS-CoV-2-associated, whereas depth meant the fraction of total T cells that were SARS-CoV-2-associated. Using the MIRA data, each spike-specific TCR was mapped to the spike region that the TCR reacts to and placed in a CD4 or CD8 class. Log10-transformed breadth and depth values were compared by one-way ANOVA with Sidak's multiple comparisons tests. TCRdb carries this immuneACCESS record with in-frame sequences only. Its versions omit some clonotypes, under half of them owing to an unresolved V gene in the studies checked, with the rest unexplained. V and J calls and clone size are those listed in that table; D and trimming were worked out from the DNA. A total of 57,000 or so clones appear in this sample, 85% of them only once. The biggest ten clones account for roughly 20% of the sample.

There are 15 amino acids in the CDR3, from cysteine to phenylalanine inclusive. Kept here is only the CDR3 DNA, which spans 45 bases and is read in frame from base 1. V is cut by 0 bases and J by 1 base, and the space between the germline ends is 6 bases. CDR1 and CDR2, looked up from the germline V gene (reference sequence), are MNHEY and SMNVEV. As to this clone: What this receptor recognizes is not known. No much larger clone is present one base from it, and per-base qualities are unavailable.

The sample's time point, from its label and the paper: baseline before first vaccination. The treatment or condition label here, explained by the study, means: meningococcal conjugate vaccine given as trial control. The vaccinee samples were drawn from two UK trials, COV001 and COV002, one of which was a single-blind randomized controlled phase 2/3 trial testing AZD1222 (ChAdOx1 nCoV-19) in healthy adults. For TCRbeta chain sequencing, PBMC samples from trial participants were taken at day 0 and at day 28 after the second dose. This sequence uses TRBV27 and TRBJ2-2; 6 matching bases give a weak D call of TRBD2. The specimen was peripheral blood, collected on day 0 of MenACWY control vaccination. The clonotype originates from an adult in good health. CDR3 loop: CASSLSAGNTGELFF. The DNA is as follows: TGTGCCAGCAGTTTATCAGCGGGGAACACCGGGGAGCTGTTTTTT.